The present T cell receptor (beta chain) was sequenced within a study of OX40 agonist ivuxolimab in advanced cancers. Germline V CDR1 and CDR2: MNHEY, SMNVEV (reference sequence). This CDR3 is built from 15 residues. V shed 2 bases and J 3 bases; nucleotides not matched to a gene: 3. Systemic immunosuppression or autoimmune disease history was grounds to exclude patients. This table comes from immunoSEQ multiplex PCR, and its TCRdb copy is limited to in-frame clones, with some not included. Among about 59,000 clones, nearly 85% were seen once, and the ten largest hold roughly 2%. The chain recombines TRBV27 with TRBJ2-7; 11 positions agree with TRBD2. The TCR sequence derives from an adult with an advanced solid tumor such as melanoma, head and neck, liver or kidney cancer. The starting material was CD4+ or CD8+ T cells sorted from blood, obtained in a trial of the OX40 agonist ivuxolimab. The CDR3 loop is CASSLGGTSGYEQYF. CDR3 DNA: TGTGCCAGCAGTTTAGGCGGGACTAGCGGCTACGAGCAGTACTTC.